This T cell receptor beta chain was retrieved from a study of blood T cells in healthy people across ages. Study-level background: T cells yielded about one barcoded beta molecule per two cells through template switching. Study findings and constraints: Comparison with aged donors showed that long-lived donors had more naive CD4+ cells and higher diversity.

In germline, CDR1 is MNHNY, CDR2 SVGAGI (reference sequence). There are 15 residues in the CDR3. V was trimmed by 2 bases and J by 3 bases, leaving 13 bases between them. This clonotype was seen once. Its specificity is unknown. It was with a sample-barcoded 5' primer and a J-beta primer mix that a second PCR of about 6 to 12 cycles was run. Each CDR3 protein gets one entry after TCRdb re-called the 5' RACE reads with MiXCR. The sample has approximately 1.5 million distinct CDR3 sequences, 35% to 45% seen once. This receptor was obtained from a young woman in good health. The chain has TRBV6-6 and TRBJ2-5; D is possibly TRBD1 (6 bases). The source material was blood. The CDR3 sequence: CASSYARQVEETQYF. CDR3 sequence (DNA): TGTGCCAGCAGTTACGCACGACAGGTAGAAGAGACCCAGTACTTC.